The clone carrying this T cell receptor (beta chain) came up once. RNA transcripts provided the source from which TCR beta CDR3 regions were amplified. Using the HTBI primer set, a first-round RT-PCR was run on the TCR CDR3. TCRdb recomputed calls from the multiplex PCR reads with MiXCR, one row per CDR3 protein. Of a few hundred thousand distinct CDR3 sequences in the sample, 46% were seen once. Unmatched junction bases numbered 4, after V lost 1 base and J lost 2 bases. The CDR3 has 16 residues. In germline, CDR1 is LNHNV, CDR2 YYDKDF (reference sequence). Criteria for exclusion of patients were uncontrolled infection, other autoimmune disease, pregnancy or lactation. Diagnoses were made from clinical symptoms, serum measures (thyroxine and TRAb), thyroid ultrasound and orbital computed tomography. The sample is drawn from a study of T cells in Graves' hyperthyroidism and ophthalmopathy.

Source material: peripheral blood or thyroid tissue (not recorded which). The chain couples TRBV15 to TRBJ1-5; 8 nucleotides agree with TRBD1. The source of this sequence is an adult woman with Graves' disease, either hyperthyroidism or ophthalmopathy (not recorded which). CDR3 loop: CATSRAQGAGNQPQHF. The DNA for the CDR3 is TGTGCCACCAGCAGAGCTCAGGGGGCTGGCAATCAGCCCCAGCATTTT.